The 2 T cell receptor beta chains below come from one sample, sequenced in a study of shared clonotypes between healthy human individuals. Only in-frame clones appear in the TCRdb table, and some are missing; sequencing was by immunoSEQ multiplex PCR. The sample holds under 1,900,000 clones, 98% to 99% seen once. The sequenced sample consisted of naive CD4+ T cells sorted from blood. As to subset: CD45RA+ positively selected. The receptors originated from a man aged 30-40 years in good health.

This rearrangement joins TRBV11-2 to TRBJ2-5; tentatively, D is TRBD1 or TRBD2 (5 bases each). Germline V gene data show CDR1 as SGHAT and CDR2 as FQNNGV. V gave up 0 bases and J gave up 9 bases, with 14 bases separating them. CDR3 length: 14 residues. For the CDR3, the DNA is TGTGCCAGCAGCTTAGATCTGGGGGTTGGGGCCCAGTACTTC. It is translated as CASSLDLGVGAQYF.

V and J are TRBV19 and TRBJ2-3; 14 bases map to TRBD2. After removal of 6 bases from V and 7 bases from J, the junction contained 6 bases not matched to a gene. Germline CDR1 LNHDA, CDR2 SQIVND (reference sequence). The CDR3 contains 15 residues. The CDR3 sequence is CASSLTSGRGNTQYF. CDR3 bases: TGTGCCAGTAGCCTGACTAGCGGGAGGGGGAATACGCAGTATTTT.